This TCR beta chain was identified during a study of memory CD4+ T cells and cytomegalovirus serostatus. Study-level information: Healthy Belgian adult donors included nine or ten CMV-positive and 20 to 30 CMV-negative people. Study-level points and caveats: Median bootstrapped AUC for CMV status was about 0.96 originally, approximately 0.93 US-trained.

The sort gate was single viable CD3+CD4+CD8-CD45RO+ cells for memory CD4+ T cells. Serostatus was set by detecting CMV pp150, pp28, p38, p52 IgG. After thawing, CD4+ T cells were positively selected. Trimming cost V 2 bases and J 6 bases, with 5 bases left between them. This CDR3 is built from 11 residues. In germline, CDR1 is MNHNS, CDR2 SASEGT. Produced via immunoSEQ multiplex PCR; TCRdb's table is partial and in-frame only. This sample carries tens of thousands of clones, 70% to 80% of them seen once, and the ten largest clones take about 4.3%. Of note for this clone: Antigen specificity is unknown.

This receptor was identified in an adult in good health and CMV-seropositive. The chain links TRBV6-1 to TRBJ2-7; no reliable D call. The specimen sequenced was memory CD4+ T cells from blood. This CDR3 reads CASSESAEQYF. CDR3 DNA sequence: TGTGCCAGCAGTGAATCGGCCGAGCAGTACTTC.